This is a list of T cell receptor beta chains from one sample in a study of CD8+CD57+ T cells in acquired aplastic anemia. MiXCR was run by TCRdb on the reads, yielding one entry per CDR3 protein. This table has a few hundred thousand distinct CDR3 sequences, approximately 82% appearing once. Sample: sorted CD4+, CD8+, or CD8+CD57+ T cells (not recorded which) from PBMCs. All receptors come from a human donor with aplastic anemia. The CDR3 runs from the conserved cysteine through the conserved F or W. D genes are given only for firm matches. A clone size is listed for some rows: how often the clone was seen (once, few, many), or a class if it is expanded.

V gene: TRBV9; D gene: .; J gene: TRBJ2-6; clone size: .; CDR3 DNA: TGTGCCAGCAGCGTTGGAGGGGGCGACTGCGCCCAGTTCCTGACTTTC; CDR3 protein: CASSVGGGDCAQFLTF
V gene: TRBV7-9; D gene: .; J gene: TRBJ2-1; clone size: once; CDR3 DNA: TGTGCCAGCAGCTTAGATTGGGGTCGAGCTGGGCACTTAGGTGAGCAGTTCTTC; CDR3 protein: CASSLDWGRAGHLGEQFF
V gene: TRBV6-6; D gene: .; J gene: TRBJ2-3; clone size: .; CDR3 DNA: TGTGCCAGCAGTTTAGCGATAGGGACTCGCACAGATACGCAGTATTTT; CDR3 protein: CASSLAIGTRTDTQYF
V gene: TRBV5-4; D gene: TRBD1; J gene: TRBJ2-3; clone size: .; CDR3 DNA: TGTGCCAGCAGCCGGGACAGGCCAGATACGCAGTATTTT; CDR3 protein: CASSRDRPDTQYF
V gene: TRBV2; D gene: TRBD1; J gene: TRBJ1-1; clone size: .; CDR3 DNA: TGTGCCAGCGGGGACAGGGGGACAACTGCGCCTTATTTT; CDR3 protein: CASGDRGTTAPYF
V gene: TRBV7-8; D gene: .; J gene: TRBJ2-3; clone size: once; CDR3 DNA: TGTGCCAGCAGCGTAGGGTCGGATACGACATCCTTT; CDR3 protein: CASSVGSDTTSF
V gene: TRBV2; D gene: .; J gene: TRBJ2-1; clone size: .; CDR3 DNA: TGTGCCAGCAGGGACGGGGGCAAGAATGAGCAGTACTTT; CDR3 protein: CASRDGGKNEQYF
V gene: TRBV20-1; D gene: TRBD1; J gene: TRBJ2-1; clone size: .; CDR3 DNA: TGCAGTGCCAATGGACAGGTGTACCTGCAGTTCTTC; CDR3 protein: CSANGQVYLQFF
V gene: TRBV7-7; D gene: .; J gene: TRBJ2-5; clone size: few; CDR3 DNA: TGTGCCGTTCTTGGGGGGGCGCAGGAGACCCAGTACTTC; CDR3 protein: CAVLGGAQETQYF
V gene: TRBV7-9; D gene: TRBD1; J gene: TRBJ2-5; clone size: .; CDR3 DNA: TGTGCCGGCCAGGGGGTTCGGGAGACCCAGTACTTC; CDR3 protein: CAGQGVRETQYF
V gene: TRBV5-4; D gene: .; J gene: TRBJ2-2; clone size: once; CDR3 DNA: TGTGCCAGCAGCCCGGAACAGGACGGGAACACCGGGGAGCTGTTTTTT; CDR3 protein: CASSPEQDGNTGELFF
V gene: TRBV7-8; D gene: .; J gene: TRBJ1-6; clone size: .; CDR3 DNA: TGTGCCAGCAGCTCAGAGGGAGGACCCGATACGCAGCACTTT; CDR3 protein: CASSSEGGPDTQHF
V gene: TRBV7-2; D gene: TRBD2; J gene: TRBJ2-3; clone size: once; CDR3 DNA: TGCGCCAGCAGCCAGACTAGCGGGAGCGGAGATACGCAGTATTTT; CDR3 protein: CASSQTSGSGDTQYF
V gene: TRBV20-1; D gene: .; J gene: TRBJ1-6; clone size: .; CDR3 DNA: TGCAGTGCTAGCCCCGCCGGGCACGATAGGGTTCCCCTCCACTTT; CDR3 protein: CSASPAGHDRVPLHF
V gene: TRBV7-9; D gene: .; J gene: TRBJ2-1; clone size: .; CDR3 DNA: TGTGCCAGCAGCCCCACCAAGGAGGGAGGGGGGGGGCAGCAGTTCTTC; CDR3 protein: CASSPTKEGGGGQQFF
V gene: TRBV7-9; D gene: .; J gene: TRBJ2-3; clone size: .; CDR3 DNA: TGTGCCAGCAGCAGACAAGCGAACGCCCGGGTCAAGTATTTT; CDR3 protein: CASSRQANARVKYF
V gene: TRBV7-2; D gene: .; J gene: TRBJ2-1; clone size: .; CDR3 DNA: TGTGCCAGCAGCTCCCAACAGAGCGAGGAGTGCGATGAGCAGTTCTTC; CDR3 protein: CASSSQQSEECDEQFF
V gene: TRBV7-3; D gene: .; J gene: TRBJ2-3; clone size: few; CDR3 DNA: TGTGCCAGCGGCGACGGGGAGACGGATACGCAGTATTTT; CDR3 protein: CASGDGETDTQYF
V gene: TRBV11-2; D gene: .; J gene: TRBJ1-1; clone size: .; CDR3 DNA: TGTGCCAGCAGCTTAGGGCCGAGCAACACTGAAGCTTTCTTT; CDR3 protein: CASSLGPSNTEAFF
V gene: TRBV7-9; D gene: .; J gene: TRBJ1-6; clone size: .; CDR3 DNA: TGTGCCAGCAGTTCGGACGGGACCCTTTGGCCCCTCCACTTT; CDR3 protein: CASSSDGTLWPLHF
V gene: TRBV12-3/TRBV12-4; D gene: .; J gene: TRBJ1-5; clone size: once; CDR3 DNA: TGTGCCAGCAGTACATCAGGGACTCAGCCCCAGCATTTT; CDR3 protein: CASSTSGTQPQHF
V gene: TRBV10-3; D gene: .; J gene: TRBJ2-1; clone size: .; CDR3 DNA: TGTGCCATCAGTGAGTCTTTAGTTGGGCTAGCCAATGAGCAGTTCTTC; CDR3 protein: CAISESLVGLANEQFF
V gene: TRBV20-1; D gene: .; J gene: TRBJ1-4; clone size: .; CDR3 DNA: TGCAGTGCGGTCCTCAGGACTAATGAAAAACTGTTTTTT; CDR3 protein: CSAVLRTNEKLFF
V gene: TRBV7-3; D gene: .; J gene: TRBJ2-7; clone size: .; CDR3 DNA: TGTGCCAGCAGCTACGGGACGGCGGACGAGCAGTACTTC; CDR3 protein: CASSYGTADEQYF
V gene: TRBV5-4; D gene: .; J gene: TRBJ2-3; clone size: .; CDR3 DNA: TGTGCCAGTAGCTTCCGAAGAGCTAGCACAGATACGCAGTATTTT; CDR3 protein: CASSFRRASTDTQYF
V gene: TRBV5-1; D gene: TRBD1; J gene: TRBJ1-1; clone size: .; CDR3 DNA: TGTGCCAGCAGCTTGGCCGGGGACAGGTACACTGAAGCTTTCTTT; CDR3 protein: CASSLAGDRYTEAFF
V gene: TRBV7-8; D gene: .; J gene: TRBJ2-3; clone size: .; CDR3 DNA: TGTGCCAGCAGCTTAGCGGGGGGGGCCGATCAGTACTTCTTT; CDR3 protein: CASSLAGGADQYFF
V gene: TRBV7-2; D gene: TRBD1; J gene: TRBJ2-3; clone size: .; CDR3 DNA: TGTGCCAGCAGCTGGGGACAGGGCTCAAACTATGGCAACCAGTATTTT; CDR3 protein: CASSWGQGSNYGNQYF
V gene: TRBV7-4; D gene: TRBD1; J gene: TRBJ1-5; clone size: .; CDR3 DNA: TGTGCCAGCAGCGACGCGACAGGGAGAAGGCACCAGCATTTT; CDR3 protein: CASSDATGRRHQHF
V gene: TRBV9; D gene: TRBD2; J gene: TRBJ2-3; clone size: .; CDR3 DNA: TGTGCCAGCAGCGAATTAGCGGGGGGCCCTACACATGATTTT; CDR3 protein: CASSELAGGPTHDF
V gene: TRBV20-1; D gene: .; J gene: TRBJ1-1; clone size: .; CDR3 DNA: TGCAGTGCCCCCGGTGCAGGGCGTGAAGACACTGAAGCTTTCTTT; CDR3 protein: CSAPGAGREDTEAFF
V gene: TRBV9; D gene: .; J gene: TRBJ1-2; clone size: .; CDR3 DNA: TGTGCCAGCAGCGTAGTCGTCGGCAGGGTGGCTGGCTACACCTTC; CDR3 protein: CASSVVVGRVAGYTF
V gene: TRBV7-6; D gene: .; J gene: TRBJ2-6; clone size: .; CDR3 DNA: TGTGCCAGCAGCTCAGCCAGTAGCAACGGGGCCATCGTCCTGACTTTC; CDR3 protein: CASSSASSNGAIVLTF
V gene: TRBV4-3; D gene: .; J gene: TRBJ2-1; clone size: many; CDR3 DNA: TGCGCCAGCAGCCAGGAAGACAGGCAAACCTACAATGAGCAGTTCTTC; CDR3 protein: CASSQEDRQTYNEQFF
V gene: TRBV9; D gene: .; J gene: TRBJ2-5; clone size: .; CDR3 DNA: .; CDR3 protein: CASGGAGNIQYFAQYF
V gene: TRBV7-9; D gene: TRBD2; J gene: TRBJ2-1; clone size: .; CDR3 DNA: TGCGCCAGCAGCCAAGGCCGACTAGCCAACAATGAGCAGTTCTTC; CDR3 protein: CASSQGRLANNEQFF
V gene: TRBV2; D gene: .; J gene: TRBJ2-1; clone size: .; CDR3 DNA: TGTGCCAGCAGTGACGGGGGCAACTACAAGCAGCAGTTCTTC; CDR3 protein: CASSDGGNYKQQFF
V gene: TRBV7-6; D gene: TRBD1; J gene: TRBJ1-6; clone size: .; CDR3 DNA: TGTGCCAGCAGCTCGGACAGGGGGCATTCACCCCTCCACCTCCACTTT; CDR3 protein: CASSSDRGHSPLHLHF
V gene: TRBV5-5; D gene: .; J gene: TRBJ2-5; clone size: .; CDR3 DNA: TGTGCCAGCAGCTTGGGGGATGCGGAGGAAGAGACCCAGTACTTC; CDR3 protein: CASSLGDAEEETQYF
V gene: TRBV7-9; D gene: .; J gene: TRBJ2-1; clone size: .; CDR3 DNA: TGTGCCAGCAGCACCGGGGAGGGGGACGATGAGCAGTTCTTC; CDR3 protein: CASSTGEGDDEQFF
V gene: TRBV7-8; D gene: .; J gene: TRBJ2-1; clone size: .; CDR3 DNA: TGTGCCAGCAGCTTAGCGGGAGGTCCCGCGTCGCATTATCAGTTCTTC; CDR3 protein: CASSLAGGPASHYQFF
V gene: TRBV15; D gene: .; J gene: TRBJ2-5; clone size: .; CDR3 DNA: TGTGCCACCAGCAGAGGCAGCGAGCATGAGTCCCAGGACTTC; CDR3 protein: CATSRGSEHESQDF
V gene: TRBV7-9; D gene: .; J gene: TRBJ1-2; clone size: .; CDR3 DNA: TGTGCCAGCAGCCCCCTAGGGGAGGGTTCACCCCTCCACACCTTC; CDR3 protein: CASSPLGEGSPLHTF
V gene: TRBV11-3; D gene: .; J gene: TRBJ2-5; clone size: .; CDR3 DNA: TGTGCCACCAGCTCATACCGCGGGAAAGAGACCCAGTACTTC; CDR3 protein: CATSSYRGKETQYF
V gene: TRBV7-7; D gene: TRBD1; J gene: TRBJ2-5; clone size: .; CDR3 DNA: TGTGCTAGCAGCTTCTATATCGGACAGGCCGAGTACTTC; CDR3 protein: CASSFYIGQAEYF
V gene: TRBV7-9; D gene: .; J gene: TRBJ1-1; clone size: .; CDR3 DNA: TGTGCCAGCAGCTTAGATGGTAGCTACGGGACTGAAGCTTTCTTT; CDR3 protein: CASSLDGSYGTEAFF
V gene: TRBV9; D gene: TRBD2; J gene: TRBJ2-5; clone size: .; CDR3 DNA: TGTGCCAGCAGTGCAGAGGCTAGCGGGGGAGACACCACGTACTTC; CDR3 protein: CASSAEASGGDTTYF
V gene: TRBV7-9; D gene: .; J gene: TRBJ2-3; clone size: .; CDR3 DNA: TGTGCCAGCAGCTCGGGACACGCCTGTCGTAGAGACCCATTT; CDR3 protein: CASSSGHACRRDPF
V gene: TRBV7-9; D gene: .; J gene: TRBJ1-1; clone size: .; CDR3 DNA: TGTGCCAGCACCCTAGGGAGGGCAGGGTCTGGGGCCAACTTCTTT; CDR3 protein: CASTLGRAGSGANFF
V gene: TRBV24-1; D gene: .; J gene: TRBJ2-1; clone size: .; CDR3 DNA: TGTGCCACCTTGCAGGGACACACCGGAAGTCTGTCCTTC; CDR3 protein: CATLQGHTGSLSF
V gene: TRBV9; D gene: TRBD2; J gene: TRBJ2-3; clone size: .; CDR3 DNA: TGTGCCAGCAGCGTAGCGGGAGGTCCCGATAACCAGTATTTT; CDR3 protein: CASSVAGGPDNQYF
V gene: TRBV5-6; D gene: .; J gene: TRBJ2-5; clone size: .; CDR3 DNA: TGTGCCAGCAGCTTAGACTCTGGGGGCCTGGAGACCCAGTACTTC; CDR3 protein: CASSLDSGGLETQYF
V gene: TRBV2; D gene: TRBD2; J gene: TRBJ2-1; clone size: .; CDR3 DNA: TGTGCCAGCAGTCAGTCTAGCGGGGACATTGAGCAGTTCTTC; CDR3 protein: CASSQSSGDIEQFF
V gene: TRBV29-1; D gene: .; J gene: TRBJ1-1; clone size: few; CDR3 DNA: TGCAGCGTTGATGCGGGAAGGAACACTGAAGCTTTCTTT; CDR3 protein: CSVDAGRNTEAFF
V gene: TRBV7-8; D gene: .; J gene: TRBJ2-7; clone size: .; CDR3 DNA: TGTGCCAGCAGCTTAGCGTGGGAAACCTATACGCAGTATTACTTC; CDR3 protein: CASSLAWETYTQYYF
V gene: TRBV7-8; D gene: TRBD1; J gene: TRBJ2-3; clone size: .; CDR3 DNA: TGTGCCAGCAGCTTTGGTCCAGACGGGACAGACTTT; CDR3 protein: CASSFGPDGTDF
V gene: TRBV7-3; D gene: .; J gene: TRBJ2-5; clone size: once; CDR3 DNA: TGTGCCAGCAGCAGAGACAGCGAAGGAGAGACCCAGTACTTC; CDR3 protein: CASSRDSEGETQYF
V gene: TRBV9; D gene: TRBD2; J gene: TRBJ2-3; clone size: .; CDR3 DNA: TGTGCCAGCAGCGCCGGGAGGAGCGGACAAGATACGCAGTATTTT; CDR3 protein: CASSAGRSGQDTQYF
V gene: TRBV2; D gene: .; J gene: TRBJ1-6; clone size: .; CDR3 DNA: TGTGCCAGCAGTACCGGCCACAATTCCGCCCTCTACTTC; CDR3 protein: CASSTGHNSALYF